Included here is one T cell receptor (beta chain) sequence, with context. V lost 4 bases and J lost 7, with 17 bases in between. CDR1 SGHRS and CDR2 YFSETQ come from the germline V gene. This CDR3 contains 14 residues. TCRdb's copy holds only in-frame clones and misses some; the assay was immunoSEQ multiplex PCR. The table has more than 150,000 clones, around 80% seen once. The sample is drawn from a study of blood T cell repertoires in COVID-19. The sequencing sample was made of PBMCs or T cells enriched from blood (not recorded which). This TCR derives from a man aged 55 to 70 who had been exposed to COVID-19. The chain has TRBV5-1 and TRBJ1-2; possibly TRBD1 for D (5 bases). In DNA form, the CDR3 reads TGCGCCAGCAGCCCGGAAACAGGATCGGGTGGCTACACCTTC. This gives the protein CASSPETGSGGYTF.